Listed here are 6 T cell receptor beta chains from one sample, sequenced in a study of T cell responses to AZD1222 COVID-19 vaccine (dated by TCRdb to the early 2020s). The method behind the library was the immunoSEQ multiplex PCR assay. Held by TCRdb, this immuneACCESS table contains in-frame sequences only and omits some clones. Under half of the omission traces to an unresolved V gene where checked; the cause of the rest is unknown. The sample yields roughly 150,000 clones; 85% to 95% were counted once. The biggest ten clones account for approximately 1.5% of the sample. What this sample's time point label stands for: about 28 days (+/-7) after the second vaccine dose. The sequences come from peripheral blood, collected 28 days after the second AZD1222 dose. The receptors were gathered from an adult who received the AZD1222 COVID-19 vaccine.

The chain is built from TRBV5-4 and TRBJ2-3; D gene uncertain. Germline CDR1 is SGHNT and CDR2 is YYREEE (reference sequence). This CDR3 has 13 amino acids. The CDR3 nucleotides read TGTGCAACCCAATCCCCGCGCACAGATACGCAGTATTTT. It yields the protein CATQSPRTDTQYF.

V is TRBV6-5 and J is TRBJ1-2; perhaps TRBD1 as D (5 bases). Germline V gene data show CDR1 as MNHEY and CDR2 as SVGAGI. CDR3 size: 13 residues. V shed 6 bases and J shed 4 bases, with 12 bases lying between them. In nucleotides, the CDR3 is TGTGCCAGCAGCACCCCAGGGATCTATGGCTACACCTTC. Its translation is CASSTPGIYGYTF.

The V and J genes are TRBV5-4 and TRBJ1-1; D gene ambiguous. The V end lost 3 bases, the J end lost 4 bases, and 16 bases lay between the germline ends. Germline lookup yields CDR1 SGHNT and CDR2 YYREEE (reference sequence). This CDR3 region has 15 residues. The CDR3 DNA reads TGTGCCAGCAGCTACCTCGGCTTAGGGATCACTGAAGCTTTCTTT. Residues: CASSYLGLGITEAFF.

J is TRBJ2-3 and V is TRBV19, with 9 nucleotides matching TRBD2. Trimming removed 5 bases from V and 7 bases from J; junction bases left unmatched: 13. The CDR3 consists of 16 residues. The germline CDR1 and CDR2 sequences are LNHDA and SQIVND (reference sequence). The CDR3 protein is CASSPYAASGGYTQYF. CDR3 nucleotides: TGTGCCAGTAGTCCATACGCAGCGAGCGGGGGGTATACGCAGTATTTT. The entire variable domain, with the rest obtained from reference TRBV19 and TRBJ2-3, is as follows: DGGITQSPKYLFRKEGQNVTLSCEQNLNHDAMYWYRQDPGQGLRLIYYSQIVNDFQKGDIAEGYSVSREKKESFPLTVTSAQKNPTAFYLCASSPYAASGGYTQYFGPGTRLTVL.

This clone turned up a few times. The V gene is TRBV7-2, the J gene TRBJ2-2; no firm D call. Trimming pared 3 bases from V and 2 bases from J, leaving 4 bases between. CDR1 and CDR2 (germline): SGHTA, FQGNSA. The CDR3 extends over 13 amino acids. CDR3 loop: CASSFSNTGELFF. CDR3 bases: TGTGCCAGCAGCTTTTCTAACACCGGGGAGCTGTTTTTT. Filled out from reference TRBV7-2 and TRBJ2-2, the complete variable domain reads GAGVSQSPSNKVTEKGKDVELRCDPISGHTALYWYRQSLGQGLEFLIYFQGNSAPDKSGLPSDRFSAERTGGSVSTLTIQRTQQEDSAVYLCASSFSNTGELFFGEGSRLTVL.

About this clone itself: Other DNA sequences within the sample encode an identical CDR3. This chain joins TRBV5-1 and TRBJ2-2; D ambiguous. Germline V gene sequence: CDR1 SGHRS, CDR2 YFSETQ. V lost 2 bases and J lost 7, with 6 bases in between. The CDR3 contains 12 residues. CDR3 sequence: CASSLGHGELFF. CDR3 in DNA: TGCGCCAGCAGCTTAGGCCACGGGGAGCTGTTTTTT.